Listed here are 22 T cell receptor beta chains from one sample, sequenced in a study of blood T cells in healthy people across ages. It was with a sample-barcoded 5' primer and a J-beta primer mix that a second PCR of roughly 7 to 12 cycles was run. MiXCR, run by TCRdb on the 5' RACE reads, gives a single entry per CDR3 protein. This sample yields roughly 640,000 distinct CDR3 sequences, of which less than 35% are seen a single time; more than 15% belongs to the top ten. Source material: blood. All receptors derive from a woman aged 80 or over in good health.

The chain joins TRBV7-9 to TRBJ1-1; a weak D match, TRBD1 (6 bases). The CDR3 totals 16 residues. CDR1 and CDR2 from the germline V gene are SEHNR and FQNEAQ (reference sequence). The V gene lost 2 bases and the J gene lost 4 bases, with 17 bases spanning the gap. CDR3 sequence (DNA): TGTGCCAGCAGCTTACTTACTCCGCAGGGGAGCACTGAAGCTTTCTTT. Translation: CASSLLTPQGSTEAFF.

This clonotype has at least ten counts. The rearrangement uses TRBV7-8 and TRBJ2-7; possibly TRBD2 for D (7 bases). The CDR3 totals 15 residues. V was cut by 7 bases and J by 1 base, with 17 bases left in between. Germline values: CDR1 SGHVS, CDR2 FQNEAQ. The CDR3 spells CASTQGGGASYEQYF. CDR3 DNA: TGTGCCAGCACCCAAGGGGGGGGGGCATCCTACGAGCAGTACTTC.

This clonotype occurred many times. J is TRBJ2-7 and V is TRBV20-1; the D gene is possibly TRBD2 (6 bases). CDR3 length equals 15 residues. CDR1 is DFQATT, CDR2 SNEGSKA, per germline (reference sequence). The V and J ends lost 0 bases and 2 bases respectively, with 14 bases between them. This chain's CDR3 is CSARDQKLAPYEQYF. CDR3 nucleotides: TGCAGTGCTAGAGATCAAAAACTAGCTCCCTACGAGCAGTACTTC.

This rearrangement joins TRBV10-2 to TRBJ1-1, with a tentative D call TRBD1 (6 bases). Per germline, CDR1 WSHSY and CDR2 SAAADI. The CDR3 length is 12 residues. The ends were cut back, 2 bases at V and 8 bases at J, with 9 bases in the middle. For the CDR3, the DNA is TGCGCCAGCAGTGAGAAGGACAGAGAAGCTTTCTTT. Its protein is CASSEKDREAFF.

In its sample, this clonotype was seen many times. CDR3 sequence: CAISESKLLGQGSLEQYF. Written as DNA, the CDR3 is TGTGCCATCAGTGAGTCGAAGCTGCTTGGACAGGGATCGCTCGAGCAGTACTTC. This chain uses TRBV10-3 with TRBJ2-7; 8 nucleotides align to TRBD1. The germline gives CDR1 ENHRY, CDR2 SYGVKD. V lost 0 bases and J lost 6; bases outside the gene matches: 16. The CDR3 runs 18 residues.

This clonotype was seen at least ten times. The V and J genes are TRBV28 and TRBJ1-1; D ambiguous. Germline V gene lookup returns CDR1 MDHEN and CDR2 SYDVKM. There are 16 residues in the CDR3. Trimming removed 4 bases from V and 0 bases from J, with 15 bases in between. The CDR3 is CASSSNTANLNTEAFF. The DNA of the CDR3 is TGTGCCAGCAGTTCAAACACAGCGAACCTGAACACTGAAGCTTTCTTT.

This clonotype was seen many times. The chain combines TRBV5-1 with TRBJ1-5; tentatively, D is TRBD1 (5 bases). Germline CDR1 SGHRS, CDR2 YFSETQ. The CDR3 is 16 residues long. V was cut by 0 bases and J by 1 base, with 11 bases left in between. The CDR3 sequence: CASSLDGHGSNQPQHF. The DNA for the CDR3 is TGCGCCAGCAGCTTGGATGGACATGGAAGCAATCAGCCCCAGCATTTT.

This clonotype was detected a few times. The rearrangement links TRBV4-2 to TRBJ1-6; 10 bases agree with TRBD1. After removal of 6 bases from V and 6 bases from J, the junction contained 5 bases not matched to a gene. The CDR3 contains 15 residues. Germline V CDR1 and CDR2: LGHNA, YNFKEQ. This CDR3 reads CASRDDRGLNSPLHF. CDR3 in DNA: TGTGCCAGCAGAGACGACAGGGGGCTTAATTCACCCCTCCACTTT.

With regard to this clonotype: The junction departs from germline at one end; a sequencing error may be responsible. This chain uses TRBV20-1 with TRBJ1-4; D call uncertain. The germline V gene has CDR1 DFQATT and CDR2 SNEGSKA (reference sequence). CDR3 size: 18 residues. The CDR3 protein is CSARDYLPGPIKNEKRFF. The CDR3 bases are TGCAGTGCTAGAGACTATCTCCCTGGACCGATAAAAAATGAAAAACGGTTTTTT.

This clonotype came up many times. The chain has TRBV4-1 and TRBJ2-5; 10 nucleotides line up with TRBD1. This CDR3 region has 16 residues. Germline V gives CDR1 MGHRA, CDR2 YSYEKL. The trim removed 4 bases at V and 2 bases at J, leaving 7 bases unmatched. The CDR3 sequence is CASSPSDRGSQETQYF. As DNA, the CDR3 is TGCGCCAGCAGCCCCTCGGACAGGGGGAGTCAAGAGACCCAGTACTTC.

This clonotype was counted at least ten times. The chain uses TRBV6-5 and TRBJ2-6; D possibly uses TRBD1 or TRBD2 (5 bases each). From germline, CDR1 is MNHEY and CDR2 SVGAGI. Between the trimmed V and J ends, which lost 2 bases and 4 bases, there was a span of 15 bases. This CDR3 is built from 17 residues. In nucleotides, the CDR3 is TGTGCCAGCAGTTACACACAGGCCGGGACGGGGGCCAACGTCCTGACTTTC. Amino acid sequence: CASSYTQAGTGANVLTF.

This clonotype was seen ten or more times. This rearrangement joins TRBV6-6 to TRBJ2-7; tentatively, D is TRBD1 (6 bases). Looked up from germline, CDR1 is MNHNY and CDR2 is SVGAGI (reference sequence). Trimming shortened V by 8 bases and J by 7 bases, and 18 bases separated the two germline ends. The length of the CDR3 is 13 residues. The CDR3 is CASGGQGQGEQYF. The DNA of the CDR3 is TGTGCCAGCGGTGGCCAGGGGCAAGGGGAGCAGTACTTC.

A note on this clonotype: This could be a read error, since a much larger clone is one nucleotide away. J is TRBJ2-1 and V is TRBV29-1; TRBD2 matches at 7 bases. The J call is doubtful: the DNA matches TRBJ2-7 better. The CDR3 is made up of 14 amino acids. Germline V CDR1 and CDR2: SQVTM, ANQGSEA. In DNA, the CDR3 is TGCAGCGTTGGGGGGGGGGACGGCTACAATGAGCAGTACTTC. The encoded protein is CSVGGGDGYNEQYF.

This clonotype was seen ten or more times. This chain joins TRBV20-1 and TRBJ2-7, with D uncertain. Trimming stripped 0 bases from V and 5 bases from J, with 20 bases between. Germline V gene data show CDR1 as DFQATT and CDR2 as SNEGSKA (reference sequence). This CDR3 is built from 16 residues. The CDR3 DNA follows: TGCAGTGCTAGAGATAGGTGGGGTCGCTCACCAAACGAGCAGTACTTC. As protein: CSARDRWGRSPNEQYF.

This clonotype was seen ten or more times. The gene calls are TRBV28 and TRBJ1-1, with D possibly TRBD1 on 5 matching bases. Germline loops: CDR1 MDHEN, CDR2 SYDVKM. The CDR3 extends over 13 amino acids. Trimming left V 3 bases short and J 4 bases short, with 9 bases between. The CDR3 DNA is TGTGCCAGCAGTTTGAGACAGACCACTGAAGCTTTCTTT. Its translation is CASSLRQTTEAFF.

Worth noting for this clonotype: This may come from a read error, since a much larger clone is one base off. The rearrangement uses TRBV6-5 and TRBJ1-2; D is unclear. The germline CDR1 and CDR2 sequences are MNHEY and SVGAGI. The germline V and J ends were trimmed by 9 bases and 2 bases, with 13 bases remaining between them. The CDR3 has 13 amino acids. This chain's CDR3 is CASGLGRNYGYTF. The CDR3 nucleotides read TGTGCCAGTGGGTTAGGACGGAACTATGGCTACACCTTC.

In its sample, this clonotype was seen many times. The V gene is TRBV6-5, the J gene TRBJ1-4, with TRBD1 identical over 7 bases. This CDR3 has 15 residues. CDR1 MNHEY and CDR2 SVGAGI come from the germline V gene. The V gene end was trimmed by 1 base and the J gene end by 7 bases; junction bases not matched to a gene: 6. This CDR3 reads CASSYLRQGGEKLFF. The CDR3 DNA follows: TGTGCCAGCAGTTACTTGAGACAGGGAGGTGAAAAACTGTTTTTT.

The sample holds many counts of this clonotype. The CDR3 reads CSAEPIRVLHEQFF. The CDR3 DNA sequence: TGCAGTGCTGAGCCCATCCGGGTCCTTCATGAGCAGTTCTTC. This sequence joins TRBV20-1 and TRBJ2-1; no reliable D call. Deletions cut 5 bases from V and 8 bases from J, with 19 bases between. Germline V gene sequence: CDR1 DFQATT, CDR2 SNEGSKA (reference sequence). The CDR3 contains 14 residues.

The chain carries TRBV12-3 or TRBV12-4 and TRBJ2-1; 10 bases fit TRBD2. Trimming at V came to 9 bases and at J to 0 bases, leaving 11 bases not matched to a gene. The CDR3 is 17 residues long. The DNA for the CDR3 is TGTGCCAGTAAATCTTCTAGCGGGAGTAGCTCCTACAATGAGCAGTTCTTC. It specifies CASKSSSGSSSYNEQFF.

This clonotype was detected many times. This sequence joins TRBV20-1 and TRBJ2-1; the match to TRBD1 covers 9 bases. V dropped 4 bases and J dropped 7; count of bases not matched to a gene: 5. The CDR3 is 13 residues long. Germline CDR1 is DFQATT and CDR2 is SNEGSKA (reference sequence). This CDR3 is CSATGTGLNEQFF. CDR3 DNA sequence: TGCAGTGCTACCGGGACAGGGTTGAATGAGCAGTTCTTC.

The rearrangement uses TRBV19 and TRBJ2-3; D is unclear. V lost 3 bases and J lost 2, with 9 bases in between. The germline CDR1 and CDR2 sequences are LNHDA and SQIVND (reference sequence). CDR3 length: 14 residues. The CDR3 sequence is CASSIGQPTDTQYF. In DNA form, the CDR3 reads TGTGCCAGTAGTATCGGTCAGCCCACAGATACGCAGTATTTT.

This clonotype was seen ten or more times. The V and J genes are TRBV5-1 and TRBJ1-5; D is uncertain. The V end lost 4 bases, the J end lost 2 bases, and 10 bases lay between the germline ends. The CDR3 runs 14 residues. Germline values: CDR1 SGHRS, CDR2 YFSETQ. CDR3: CASSVTLGNQPQHF. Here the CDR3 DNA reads TGCGCCAGCAGCGTGACACTCGGCAATCAGCCCCAGCATTTT.